The source of this T cell receptor (beta chain) is a study of response to subunit inactivated influenza vaccine. CDR3 size: 12 residues. The germline V gene encodes CDR1 SGHTA and CDR2 FQGNSA. Trimming shortened V by 8 bases and J by 12 bases, and 17 bases separated the two germline ends. TCRdb processed the RT-PCR reads anew with MiXCR; each CDR3 protein has one entry. This repertoire shows over 650,000 distinct CDR3 sequences, less than 20% found once; its top ten account for roughly a tenth. The sample consisted of PBMCs from blood, taken 4 to 6 days after vaccination. This rearrangement joins TRBV7-2 to TRBJ2-1; D perhaps matches TRBD2 (7 bases). This TCR was sampled from a man between 45 and 60 years old who received an inactivated influenza vaccine. CDR3 DNA sequence: TGTGCCAGCGGGGGGGCGGGCGCGGTGCAGTTCTTC. It yields the protein CASGGAGAVQFF.